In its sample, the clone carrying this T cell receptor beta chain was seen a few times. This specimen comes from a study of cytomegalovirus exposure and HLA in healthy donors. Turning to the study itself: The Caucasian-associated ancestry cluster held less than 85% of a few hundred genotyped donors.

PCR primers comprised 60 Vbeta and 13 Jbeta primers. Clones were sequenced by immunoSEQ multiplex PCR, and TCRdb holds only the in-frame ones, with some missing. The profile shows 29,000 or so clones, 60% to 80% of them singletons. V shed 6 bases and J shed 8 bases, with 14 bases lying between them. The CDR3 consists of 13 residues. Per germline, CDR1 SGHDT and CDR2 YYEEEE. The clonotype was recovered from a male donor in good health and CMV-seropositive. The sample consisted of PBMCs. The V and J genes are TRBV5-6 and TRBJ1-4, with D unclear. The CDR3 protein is CASTTAGGEKLFF. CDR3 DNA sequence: TGTGCCAGCACCACGGCCGGAGGGGAAAAACTGTTTTTT.